Presented here are 27 T cell receptor beta chains from one specimen sequenced in a study of blood T cell repertoires in COVID-19. TCRdb's table, derived via immunoSEQ multiplex PCR, lists solely in-frame clones and lacks some. The table has roughly 150,000 clones, 84% seen once. The specimen sequenced was peripheral blood. These receptors were obtained from a woman older than 75 with COVID-19, enrolled during active disease.

This sequence joins TRBV19 and TRBJ2-7; D is perhaps TRBD1 (6 bases). The germline gives CDR1 LNHDA, CDR2 SQIVND (reference sequence). V was shortened by 5 bases and J by 3 bases, with 8 bases between the two germline ends. The CDR3 spans 12 residues. The CDR3: CASSLQGYEQYF. CDR3 nucleotide sequence: TGTGCCAGTAGTTTACAGGGCTACGAGCAGTACTTC.

The rearrangement uses TRBV12-3 or TRBV12-4 and TRBJ1-2, with D unclear. The CDR3 extends over 13 amino acids. The V gene lost 2 bases and the J gene lost 0 bases, with 4 bases spanning the gap. CDR3 sequence reads: CASSLSANYGYTF. In DNA, the CDR3 is TGTGCCAGCAGTTTATCAGCTAACTATGGCTACACCTTC.

The chain carries TRBV7-9 and TRBJ1-5; D is ambiguous. The CDR3 length is 15 residues. Germline V lookup: CDR1 SEHNR, CDR2 FQNEAQ (reference sequence). V gave up 1 base and J gave up 0 bases, with 7 bases separating them. CDR3 sequence (DNA): TGTGCCAGCAGCTTAGGGACTTATAGCAATCAGCCCCAGCATTTT. Protein sequence: CASSLGTYSNQPQHF.

The genes are TRBV5-5 and TRBJ1-1; 7 bases are a match to TRBD1. Germline V lookup: CDR1 SGHKS, CDR2 YYEKEE (reference sequence). Losses at the gene ends were 4 bases for V and 2 bases for J; bases not matched to a gene: 5. The CDR3 has 14 residues. In DNA, the CDR3 is TGTGCCAGCAGCGTACAGGGGCACAACACTGAAGCTTTCTTT. Residues: CASSVQGHNTEAFF.

The rearrangement joins TRBV11-2 to TRBJ1-1; D remains unclear. CDR1 and CDR2 (germline): SGHAT, FQNNGV. This CDR3 has 11 residues. V was pared by 0 bases and J by 10 bases, with 6 bases between. CDR3 bases: TGTGCCAGCAGCTTAGAATTCATAGCTTTCTTT. Residues: CASSLEFIAFF.

The V call is TRBV9, the J call TRBJ2-1, with 8 positions matching TRBD1. V gave up 1 base and J gave up 4 bases; unmatched junction bases: 10. Germline-derived CDR1 and CDR2 are SGDLS and YYNGEE. The CDR3 runs 17 residues. The CDR3 sequence is CASSVRGEDREYNEQFF. The DNA for the CDR3 is TGTGCCAGCAGCGTAAGGGGAGAGGACAGGGAGTACAATGAGCAGTTCTTC.

V is TRBV6-6 and J is TRBJ2-1, with 12 bases lining up with TRBD2. V gave up 4 bases and J gave up 3 bases; unmatched junction bases: 4. In germline, CDR1 is MNHNY, CDR2 SVGAGI (reference sequence). CDR3 length: 16 residues. Written as DNA, the CDR3 is TGTGCCAGCAGTTCGCGACTAGCGGGGGACTACAATGAGCAGTTCTTC. This codes for CASSSRLAGDYNEQFF.

This chain joins TRBV30 and TRBJ1-1, with D possibly TRBD1 on 5 matching bases. The CDR3 covers 13 residues. Trimming left V 3 bases short and J 2 bases short, with 10 bases between. Germline CDR1 and CDR2: GTSNPN and SVGIG (reference sequence). The CDR3 bases are TGTGCCTGGAGGCTCGGACACAACACTGAAGCTTTCTTT. Its protein is CAWRLGHNTEAFF.

The table lists this clone with a count of one. The chain couples TRBV30 to TRBJ2-3, with TRBD1 matching 10 bases. With 0 bases clipped from V and 2 bases from J, the junction kept 2 bases outside the gene matches. The CDR3 sequence is 15 residues long. Germline values: CDR1 GTSNPN, CDR2 SVGIG (reference sequence). The CDR3 here is CAWSVGTGDTDTQYF. CDR3 coding DNA: TGTGCCTGGAGTGTGGGGACAGGGGACACAGATACGCAGTATTTT.

CDR3 bases: TGTGCCAGCAGTGAAACAAAAGATACGCAGTATTTT. This sequence encodes CASSETKDTQYF. The chain joins TRBV2 to TRBJ2-3; no definite D call. CDR3 length: 12 amino acids. Germline V CDR1 and CDR2: SNHLY, FYNNEI. V lost 2 bases and J lost 5, with 5 bases in between.

V is TRBV6-6 and J is TRBJ2-1; 12 bases fit TRBD2. The CDR3 is 14 amino acids. The V and J ends lost 6 bases and 4 bases, in that order; junction bases with no gene match: 1. Germline assignment: CDR1 MNHNY and CDR2 SVGAGI (reference sequence). The CDR3 bases are TGTGCCAGCAGCGGACTAGCGGGGTACAATGAGCAGTTCTTC. Amino acids: CASSGLAGYNEQFF.

V is TRBV30 and J is TRBJ1-2; a weak D match, TRBD1 (6 bases). This CDR3 is 12 amino acids long. Germline values: CDR1 GTSNPN, CDR2 SVGIG (reference sequence). V was trimmed by 3 bases and J by 7 bases, leaving 12 bases between them. The CDR3 DNA sequence: TGTGCCTGGAGAGGGGGAAGAGGTGGCTACACCTTC. It is translated as CAWRGGRGGYTF.

CDR3 loop: CATSGDTEAFF. CDR3 DNA: TGTGCCACCTCGGGAGACACTGAAGCTTTCTTT. The rearrangement uses TRBV10-3 and TRBJ1-1; D gene unclear. The length of the CDR3 is 11 residues. Trimming left V 10 bases short and J 3 bases short, with 9 bases between. Germline lookup yields CDR1 ENHRY and CDR2 SYGVKD.

This clone was seen only a few times. This chain joins TRBV7-9 and TRBJ2-7; weak D call: TRBD1 (6 bases). Trimming pared 4 bases from V and 2 bases from J, leaving 18 bases between. The CDR3 is 16 residues long. CDR1 is SEHNR and CDR2 is FQNEAQ in the germline V gene (reference sequence). The CDR3 nucleotides read TGTGCCAGCAGCTCCAAACGACAGGCCATGACCTACGAGCAGTACTTC. It translates to CASSSKRQAMTYEQYF.

This sequence joins TRBV30 and TRBJ2-3; D unresolved. Trimming left V 3 bases short and J 2 bases short, with 9 bases between. The length of the CDR3 is 13 residues. Germline V gives CDR1 GTSNPN, CDR2 SVGIG (reference sequence). CDR3 region: CAWSHFLTDTQYF. The CDR3 DNA follows: TGTGCCTGGAGCCACTTTCTCACAGATACGCAGTATTTT.

The chain has TRBV23-1 and TRBJ2-5; a possible D gene is TRBD1 (6 bases). TRBV23-1 is treated as an ORF (open reading frame) with a function not yet certain. The CDR3 spans 17 residues. V was pared by 10 bases and J by 0 bases, with 24 bases between. The CDR3 nucleotides read TGCGCCATAACAGGGTTCCCCTACCGCTTCGACCAAGAGACCCAGTACTTC. Encoded protein: CAITGFPYRFDQETQYF.

The J gene is TRBJ1-2, the V gene TRBV5-6; 11 positions agree with TRBD1. CDR1 and CDR2 from the germline V gene are SGHDT and YYEEEE. The ends lost 3 bases at V and 7 bases at J; junction bases unmatched: 14. The CDR3 runs 17 residues. The CDR3 sequence: CASSYPPGQGAISGYTF. The DNA of the CDR3 is TGTGCCAGCAGCTACCCACCCGGACAGGGGGCGATTAGTGGCTACACCTTC. Filled out from reference TRBV5-6 and TRBJ1-2, the complete variable domain reads DAGVTQSPTHLIKTRGQQVTLRCSPKSGHDTVSWYQQALGQGPQFIFQYYEEEERQRGNFPDRFSGHQFPNYSSELNVNALLLGDSALYLCASSYPPGQGAISGYTFGSGTRLTVV.

This clone was counted between two and nine times. The V and J genes are TRBV9 and TRBJ1-3, with TRBD1 matching over 7 bases. Germline CDR1 SGDLS, CDR2 YYNGEE. The length of the CDR3 is 16 residues. V shed 4 bases, J shed 0 bases, and the junction held 7 bases outside the gene matches. The CDR3 loop reads CASSPPGQNSGNTIYF. DNA of the CDR3: TGTGCCAGCAGCCCTCCGGGACAGAACTCTGGAAACACCATATATTTT.

The chain uses TRBV25-1 and TRBJ2-7; D may be TRBD1 (6 bases). This CDR3 region has 11 residues. Germline CDR1 reads MGHDK; CDR2 reads SYGVNS. Deletions cut 6 bases from V and 10 bases from J, with 13 bases between. CDR3 sequence (DNA): TGTGCCAGCAGAGCCGGGACAACCCAGTACTTC. This encodes CASRAGTTQYF.

CDR3 protein: CASSQVPAGTGFGETQYF. The CDR3 region has the DNA TGCGCCAGCAGCCAAGTCCCTGCCGGGACAGGTTTCGGAGAGACCCAGTACTTC. V gene TRBV4-1 combines with J gene TRBJ2-5, with 8 bases identical to TRBD1. Germline loops: CDR1 MGHRA, CDR2 YSYEKL. The V segment lost 1 base and the J segment 4 bases; nucleotides outside the gene matches: 14. The CDR3 sequence is 18 residues long.

The chain links TRBV7-2 to TRBJ1-2; 8 nucleotides agree with TRBD1. Trimming took 5 bases from V and 7 from J; bases not matched to a gene: 9. The CDR3 contains 14 residues. From germline, CDR1 is SGHTA and CDR2 FQGNSA. CDR3 sequence (DNA): TGTGCCAGCAGCCCCGGACAGGGTATAACTGGCTACACCTTC. Translated: CASSPGQGITGYTF.

This clone was counted once. This sequence joins TRBV15 and TRBJ1-1; the D is unclear. V lost 0 bases, J lost 6 bases, and 23 bases lay in between. The germline V gene encodes CDR1 LNHNV and CDR2 YYDKDF (reference sequence). This CDR3 region has 18 residues. This chain's CDR3 is CATSRDLSVSALSPEAFF. The CDR3 DNA is TGTGCCACCAGCAGAGATCTATCCGTCTCCGCCCTGAGTCCTGAAGCTTTCTTT.

This clone was counted a few times. This CDR3 is also generated by other DNA sequences in the sample. This chain connects TRBV11-2 to TRBJ2-7; no reliable D call. The V and J ends lost 4 bases and 2 bases respectively, with 3 bases between them. The CDR3 sequence is 11 residues long. Germline V gene lookup returns CDR1 SGHAT and CDR2 FQNNGV. Here the CDR3 reads CASSSTYEQYF. CDR3 DNA: TGTGCCAGCAGCTCAACCTACGAGCAGTACTTC.

The CDR3 reads CASSFAGKDEQFF. CDR3 bases: TGTGCCAGCAGTTTCGCAGGGAAGGATGAGCAGTTCTTC. The rearrangement joins TRBV27 to TRBJ2-1; D might be TRBD1 (5 bases). This CDR3 contains 13 residues. V was trimmed by 3 bases and J by 8 bases, leaving 11 bases between them. Germline assignment: CDR1 MNHEY and CDR2 SMNVEV (reference sequence).

The rearrangement joins TRBV19 to TRBJ1-3, with D possibly TRBD1 on 6 matching bases. V lost 6 bases and J lost 4, with 13 bases in between. Germline V lookup: CDR1 LNHDA, CDR2 SQIVND (reference sequence). The CDR3 runs to 14 residues. In nucleotides, the CDR3 is TGTGCCAGTAGGGAAAGGGGGTCCGGAAACACCATATATTTT. Its protein product is CASRERGSGNTIYF.

The chain joins TRBV28 to TRBJ2-3; 10 bases map to TRBD2. Per germline, CDR1 MDHEN and CDR2 SYDVKM. The CDR3 length is 16 residues. V was pared by 5 bases and J by 3 bases, with 8 bases of the junction left unmatched. CDR3 sequence (DNA): TGTGCCAGCAGTCGGACTAGCGGTGTAAGGACAGATACGCAGTATTTT. Translating it yields CASSRTSGVRTDTQYF.

The chain uses TRBV20-1 and TRBJ2-7, with no clear D. The CDR3 length is 12 residues. The V and J ends lost 3 bases and 3 bases respectively, with 9 bases between them. Germline lookup yields CDR1 DFQATT and CDR2 SNEGSKA (reference sequence). This chain's CDR3 is CSASSQDYEQYF. The DNA for the CDR3 is TGCAGTGCTAGTTCTCAGGACTACGAGCAGTACTTC.